This T cell receptor beta chain appears in the sequencing data of a study of blood T cell repertoires in COVID-19. This CDR3 spans 14 amino acids. In germline, CDR1 is MNHEY, CDR2 SVGAGI. The germline V and J ends were trimmed by 4 bases and 5 bases, with 12 bases remaining between them. Assay used: immunoSEQ multiplex PCR; TCRdb lists only in-frame clones, some missing. Here the sample spans 90,000 to 150,000 clones, 60% to 85% being singletons. The origin of this receptor is a man aged 70-80 years with acute or convalescent COVID-19. The genes are TRBV6-5 and TRBJ2-4; D is possibly TRBD1 (6 bases). Material for sequencing was peripheral blood. In DNA, the CDR3 is TGTGCCAGCAGTTCTGATTGGACAGAAAACATTCAGTACTTC. It yields the protein CASSSDWTENIQYF.